These 5 T cell receptor beta chains were sequenced from one sample in a study of T cell repertoires in cytomegalovirus infection. TCRdb re-called the reads with MiXCR, one entry per CDR3 protein. The sample lists under 150,000 distinct CDR3 sequences; 30% were seen once. The antigens these receptors bind are not known. Source: CD8+ T cells from cultured PBMCs, taken from culture after CMV antigen stimulation. The receptors were sampled from a human donor in good health (CMV status not recorded). Some clones in this sample may be carry-over from other donors' samples.

This clonotype was counted at least ten times. The chain links TRBV7-9 to TRBJ2-7, with TRBD1 matching 7 bases. Looked up from germline, CDR1 is SEHNR and CDR2 is FQNEAQ (reference sequence). The CDR3 is 12 residues long. V trimming: 5 bases; J trimming: 5 bases; junction bases outside the gene matches: 3. In DNA form, the CDR3 reads TGTGCCAGCAGCGCCACAGGGGACGAGCAGTACTTC. Amino acids: CASSATGDEQYF.

This clonotype was observed a handful of times. J is TRBJ1-2 and V is TRBV5-6; 10 bases fit TRBD1. Per the germline V gene, CDR1 is SGHDT and CDR2 is YYEEEE. The CDR3 contains 17 residues. The V gene end was trimmed by 2 bases and the J gene end by 8 bases; junction bases not matched to a gene: 15. The CDR3 is CASSFPTKTGGASGYTF. The CDR3 DNA reads as TGTGCCAGCAGCTTCCCAACAAAGACAGGGGGCGCATCGGGCTACACCTTC.

This clonotype came up many times. The rearrangement uses TRBV12-5 and TRBJ1-1; TRBD1 matches 7 bases. The CDR3 extends over 12 amino acids. V gave up 6 bases and J gave up 8 bases; unmatched junction bases: 6. CDR1 and CDR2 (germline): LGHNT, FRNRAP. The CDR3 region is CASGRTGAEAFF. In nucleotides, the CDR3 is TGTGCTAGTGGGAGGACAGGTGCCGAAGCTTTCTTT.

This clonotype has more than one count but fewer than ten. The genes are TRBV24-1 and TRBJ2-3; D remains ambiguous. Trimming cost V 0 bases and J 13 bases, with 10 bases left between them. The CDR3 spans 12 residues. Germline CDR1 KGHDR, CDR2 SFDVKD. The DNA of the CDR3 is TGTGCCACCAGTGATTTGCAACGTCGCAAGTATTTT. It is translated as CATSDLQRRKYF.

There are many counts of this clonotype. The chain has TRBV19 and TRBJ1-2; tentatively, D is TRBD1 (5 bases). Trimming shortened V by 6 bases and J by 0 bases, and 23 bases separated the two germline ends. From germline, CDR1 is LNHDA and CDR2 SQIVND (reference sequence). The CDR3 length is 18 residues. The CDR3 is CASRPGILGRAPNYGYTF. CDR3 DNA sequence: TGTGCCAGTAGACCTGGGATTCTCGGCAGGGCTCCTAACTATGGCTACACCTTC.